This T cell receptor beta chain was found in a study of CD8 T cell repertoires and HIV-1 epitope variants. The CDR3 has 15 amino acids. Germline-derived CDR1 and CDR2 are LNHDA and SQIVND (reference sequence). Germline trimming cut 3 bases from V and 0 bases from J; bases unmatched to any gene: 2. Some clones are missing from TCRdb's copy, which holds only in-frame ones; the method was immunoSEQ multiplex PCR. The sample carries about 3,500 clones, around three fifths recorded once. In regard to this clone: What it recognizes is unknown.

This sequence was found in a male donor with HIV. The chain has TRBV19 and TRBJ2-1, with 7 positions matching TRBD2. The sample comprised cultured CD8+ T cells derived from PBMCs. Written as DNA, the CDR3 is TGTGCCAGTAGTATTACGGGAGGCTCCTACAATGAGCAGTTCTTC. This encodes CASSITGGSYNEQFF.